This T cell receptor beta chain was identified during a study of blood T cell repertoires in COVID-19. Study-wide background: Samples representing acute and convalescent COVID-19 were sourced from the United States, Italy and Spain. In each case, the material was cDNA or gDNA derived from T cells, B-cell-depleted T cells, or PBMCs.

The CDR3 is made up of 14 amino acids. Germline V lookup: CDR1 LNHDA, CDR2 SQIVND (reference sequence). Between the trimmed V and J ends, which lost 1 base and 4 bases, there was a span of 11 bases. Original handling: Cell counts per sample came from amplifying reference gene primers. Only in-frame clones appear in the TCRdb table, and some are missing; sequencing was by immunoSEQ multiplex PCR. That table is the source of V, J and clone size, and D and trimming were worked out from the DNA. Among some 190,000 clones listed, approximately 83% were seen once. This clone was picked up a small number of times.

This receptor was identified in a human donor with active or convalescent COVID-19. The donor label of this sample is uncertain. Sequencing used peripheral blood. The rearrangement uses TRBV19 and TRBJ2-7, with D possibly matching TRBD1 (5 bases). CDR3 in amino acids: CASSIGQGTYEQYF. CDR3 DNA: TGTGCCAGTAGTATAGGCCAGGGTACTTACGAGCAGTACTTC.